Shown below are 30 T cell receptor beta chains from a single sample sequenced in a study of CD8 T cells in ankylosing spondylitis. TCRdb ran MiXCR on the 5' RACE reads and lists one entry per CDR3 protein. The repertoire consists of about 240,000 distinct CDR3 sequences, with 8% to 9.5% occurring once and the leading ten covering approximately 6.3%. Material for sequencing was blood, either unsorted or a sorted T cell fraction (not recorded which). The receptors originated from a male donor with ankylosing spondylitis or in good health (not recorded which).

In its sample, this clonotype was seen many times. The V and J genes are TRBV12-3 or TRBV12-4 and TRBJ1-1, with D possibly being TRBD1 (5 bases). Trimming pared 4 bases from V and 11 bases from J, leaving 17 bases between. The CDR3 extends over 13 amino acids. The CDR3 here is CASSSGDGRLAFF. DNA of the CDR3: TGTGCCAGCAGTTCCGGGGACGGACGATTGGCTTTCTTT.

This clonotype was counted a few times. The chain recombines TRBV29-1 with TRBJ1-1; D may be TRBD1 (5 bases). This CDR3 has 13 amino acids. V shed 7 bases and J shed 1 base, with 13 bases lying between them. CDR1 and CDR2 (germline): SQVTM, ANQGSEA. CDR3 amino acids: CSAEGTGNTEAFF. The DNA for the CDR3 is TGCAGCGCGGAGGGGACGGGGAACACTGAAGCTTTCTTT.

This clonotype was counted a few times. V is TRBV7-6 and J is TRBJ2-5; D uncertain. Germline-derived CDR1 and CDR2 are SGHVS and FNYEAQ. V was pared by 5 bases and J by 2 bases, with 15 bases between. This CDR3 is 15 amino acids long. The DNA of the CDR3 is TGTGCCAGCAGCCCCCGGATGGAGAGACAAGAGACCCAGTACTTC. Translated: CASSPRMERQETQYF.

This clonotype was counted at least ten times. The chain employs TRBV28 and TRBJ2-7; 8 nucleotides agree with TRBD1. CDR3 length equals 14 residues. The trim removed 6 bases at V and 2 bases at J, leaving 6 bases unmatched. The V gene's germline CDR1 is MDHEN and CDR2 SYDVKM. CDR3 coding DNA: TGTGCCAGCAGCCCAGGGGGCAATACCTACGAGCAGTACTTC. It is translated as CASSPGGNTYEQYF.

This clonotype has a count of ten or more. The chain recombines TRBV5-1 with TRBJ2-7, with TRBD2 as a possible D gene (6 bases). V was shortened by 4 bases and J by 0 bases, with 14 bases between the two germline ends. The CDR3 extends over 15 amino acids. The germline CDR1 and CDR2 sequences are SGHRS and YFSETQ. CDR3 nucleotide sequence: TGCGCCAGCAGCCCCGACCCCGGGAGCTCCTACGAGCAGTACTTC. Translation gives CASSPDPGSSYEQYF.

This clonotype was seen at least ten times. The chain has TRBV7-3 and TRBJ2-1; TRBD2 matches 10 bases. The CDR3 sequence is 18 residues long. The trim removed 2 bases at V and 4 bases at J, leaving 11 bases unmatched. The germline gives CDR1 SGHTA, CDR2 FQGTGA. CDR3: CASSLEIIAGGVYNEQFF. CDR3 bases: TGTGCCAGCAGCTTAGAGATCATAGCGGGGGGCGTTTACAATGAGCAGTTCTTC.

This clonotype was counted between two and nine times. The chain links TRBV7-9 to TRBJ1-1, with TRBD1 as a possible D gene (6 bases). CDR1 is SEHNR, CDR2 FQNEAQ, per germline (reference sequence). CDR3 length equals 14 residues. Trimming shortened V by 1 base and J by 4 bases, and 10 bases separated the two germline ends. The CDR3 nucleotides are TGTGCCAGCAGCTTAGAACAGGGAGCCACTGAAGCTTTCTTT. Its translation is CASSLEQGATEAFF.

This clonotype was recorded many times. The rearrangement links TRBV10-3 to TRBJ2-3; TRBD2 agrees at 12 bases. This CDR3 contains 13 residues. The V and J ends lost 10 bases and 4 bases, in that order; junction bases with no gene match: 3. Per germline, CDR1 ENHRY and CDR2 SYGVKD. The CDR3 sequence: CARTSGTADTQYF. DNA of the CDR3: TGTGCCAGGACTAGCGGGACAGCAGATACGCAGTATTTT.

This clonotype was counted at least ten times. The CDR3 coding sequence is TGCAGTGCTAGACCCCAGGGGGGTAGCCTCGGGATCTCCTACGAGCAGTACTTC. Translation gives CSARPQGGSLGISYEQYF. The rearrangement links TRBV20-1 to TRBJ2-7; the D gene is possibly TRBD1 (7 bases). The CDR3 has 18 amino acids. V was cut by 2 bases and J by 0 bases, with 23 bases left in between. Per the germline V gene, CDR1 is DFQATT and CDR2 is SNEGSKA (reference sequence).

This clonotype was counted only a few times. This sequence joins TRBV30 and TRBJ1-1, with D possibly matching TRBD1 (5 bases). V lost 2 bases and J lost 1, with 11 bases in between. The CDR3 spans 14 residues. Germline V gives CDR1 GTSNPN, CDR2 SVGIG (reference sequence). The CDR3 nucleotides read TGTGCCTGGAGTCCCGGACACCCGAACACTGAAGCTTTCTTT. Translation gives CAWSPGHPNTEAFF.

This clonotype was observed at least ten times. This chain uses TRBV7-8 with TRBJ2-1; D is perhaps TRBD1 (5 bases). The CDR3 covers 15 residues. Trimming stripped 0 bases from V and 4 bases from J, with 10 bases between. CDR1 SGHVS and CDR2 FQNEAQ come from the germline V gene. CDR3 amino acids: CASSLAGARYNEQFF. DNA for the CDR3: TGTGCCAGCAGCTTAGCAGGGGCAAGGTACAATGAGCAGTTCTTC.

This clonotype was found many times. The V and J genes are TRBV12-3 or TRBV12-4 and TRBJ2-3; D tentatively fits TRBD1 or TRBD2 (5 bases each). The CDR3 is 18 amino acids. Trimming stripped 4 bases from V and 2 bases from J, with 22 bases between. The CDR3 sequence: CASSSRNPYQGPTDTQYF. The CDR3 DNA sequence: TGTGCCAGCAGTTCACGTAACCCCTATCAGGGACCCACAGATACGCAGTATTTT.

This clonotype was picked up many times. This chain uses TRBV6-1 with TRBJ2-5; unclear D gene. Germline CDR1 and CDR2: MNHNS and SASEGT. V lost 7 bases and J lost 2, with 17 bases in between. There are 15 residues in the CDR3. The CDR3 nucleotides read TGTGCCAGCAAGCGACACCACGCTATTCAAGAGACCCAGTACTTC. Its protein product is CASKRHHAIQETQYF.

The table lists this clonotype with many counts. The rearrangement uses TRBV20-1 and TRBJ2-7, with D unresolved. In germline, CDR1 is DFQATT, CDR2 SNEGSKA (reference sequence). The ends were cut back, 4 bases at V and 0 bases at J, with 16 bases in the middle. There are 15 residues in the CDR3. CDR3 residues: CSATDDFASSYEQYF. In nucleotides, the CDR3 is TGCAGTGCTACTGATGACTTTGCTAGCTCCTACGAGCAGTACTTC.

This sequence joins TRBV29-1 and TRBJ2-5; the D is unclear. CDR3 size: 13 residues. From germline, CDR1 is SQVTM and CDR2 ANQGSEA. With 6 bases removed from V and 3 bases from J, the gap between germline ends came to 14 bases. CDR3 sequence (DNA): TGCAGCGTAGCCGGGCCTCCCAAAGAGACCCAGTACTTC. Residues: CSVAGPPKETQYF. Full variable domain (rest looked up from reference TRBV29-1 and TRBJ2-5): SAVISQKPSRDICQRGTSLTIQCQVDSQVTMMFWYRQQPGQSLTLIATANQGSEATYESGFVIDKFPISRPNLTFSTLTVSNMSPEDSSIYLCSVAGPPKETQYFGPGTRLLVL.

The chain combines TRBV20-1 with TRBJ1-3, with D uncertain. This CDR3 has 16 residues. The ends were cut back, 6 bases at V and 0 bases at J, with 18 bases in the middle. CDR1 DFQATT and CDR2 SNEGSKA come from the germline V gene (reference sequence). The CDR3 protein is CSARSGSYPSGNTIYF. The CDR3 DNA is TGCAGTGCGAGGTCGGGGTCCTACCCCTCTGGAAACACCATATATTTT.

This clonotype occurred many times. The rearrangement links TRBV4-1 to TRBJ2-7; tentative D call: TRBD1 (6 bases). The CDR3 extends over 15 amino acids. Trimming left V 4 bases short and J 4 bases short, with 17 bases between. CDR1 and CDR2 (germline): MGHRA, YSYEKL. Written as DNA, the CDR3 is TGCGCCAGCAGCCCTGGGGGCAGGGGTAGTTACGAGCAGTACTTC. This sequence encodes CASSPGGRGSYEQYF.

This clonotype was detected many times. The chain has TRBV5-1 and TRBJ2-7, with D tentatively TRBD1 or TRBD2 (5 bases each). Trimming stripped 0 bases from V and 6 bases from J, with 7 bases between. There are 12 residues in the CDR3. Germline lookup yields CDR1 SGHRS and CDR2 YFSETQ. The CDR3 DNA is TGCGCCAGCAGCTTGGAGAGGGGCGAGCAGTACTTC. It yields the protein CASSLERGEQYF. The full variable domain, rest sourced from reference TRBV5-1 and TRBJ2-7, is KAGVTQTPRYLIKTRGQQVTLSCSPISGHRSVSWYQQTPGQGLQFLFEYFSETQRNKGNFPGRFSGRQFSNSRSEMNVSTLELGDSALYLCASSLERGEQYFGPGTRLTVT.

This sequence joins TRBV7-9 and TRBJ2-1; unclear D gene. V dropped 3 bases and J dropped 6 bases, with 9 bases sitting between them. Germline loops: CDR1 SEHNR, CDR2 FQNEAQ (reference sequence). CDR3 size: 13 residues. In DNA, the CDR3 is TGTGCCAGCAGCTTGGGTTACGGCAATGAGCAGTTCTTC. As protein: CASSLGYGNEQFF.

The chain is built from TRBV7-9 and TRBJ2-3; TRBD2 matches at 10 bases. V lost 6 bases to trimming and J lost 6 bases; unmatched junction nucleotides: 12. In germline, CDR1 is SEHNR, CDR2 FQNEAQ (reference sequence). CDR3 length equals 16 residues. CDR3 nucleotides: TGTGCCAGCAGTTCGGAGGAGCGGGGGGGCTCGGATACGCAGTATTTT. Translation gives CASSSEERGGSDTQYF.

This clonotype was detected only a few times. This chain links TRBV11-2 with TRBJ2-1, with 11 positions matching TRBD2. CDR1 is SGHAT, CDR2 FQNNGV, per germline. V lost 3 bases to trimming and J lost 8 bases; unmatched junction nucleotides: 6. CDR3 length equals 15 residues. For the CDR3, the DNA is TGTGCCAGCAGCTTTCTAGCGGGAGGTAGTGATGAGCAGTTCTTC. It encodes CASSFLAGGSDEQFF. Full variable domain (rest looked up from reference TRBV11-2 and TRBJ2-1): EAGVAQSPRYKIIEKRQSVAFWCNPISGHATLYWYQQILGQGPKLLIQFQNNGVVDDSQLPKDRFSAERLKGVDSTLKIQPAKLEDSAVYLCASSFLAGGSDEQFFGPGTRLTVL.

This clonotype was counted at least ten times. The chain links TRBV5-1 to TRBJ2-3; possibly TRBD1 for D (5 bases). V was trimmed by 7 bases and J by 3 bases, leaving 21 bases between them. CDR1 is SGHRS, CDR2 YFSETQ, per germline. CDR3 size: 16 residues. The CDR3 DNA sequence: TGCGCCAGCTCCCCCCCCGGTGCAGGGTCAACAGATACGCAGTATTTT. Protein sequence: CASSPPGAGSTDTQYF.

There are a few counts of this clonotype. The chain is built from TRBV30 and TRBJ2-7; D perhaps matches TRBD2 (6 bases). The CDR3 has 17 residues. Germline CDR1 and CDR2: GTSNPN and SVGIG (reference sequence). Trimming pared 5 bases from V and 3 bases from J, leaving 26 bases between. The DNA for the CDR3 is TGTGCCTGGGGTCTTTGGAGGGGTCAGCGATTATACTACGAGCAGTACTTC. Its translation is CAWGLWRGQRLYYEQYF.

This clonotype was seen at least ten times. V usage is TRBV12-3 or TRBV12-4 and J usage is TRBJ1-1; 10 bases map to TRBD1. With 6 bases clipped from V and 4 bases from J, the junction kept 11 bases outside the gene matches. This CDR3 spans 16 amino acids. CDR3 in amino acids: CASSPGTGESGTEAFF. For the CDR3, the DNA is TGTGCCAGCAGCCCCGGGACAGGGGAGTCCGGCACTGAAGCTTTCTTT.

This clonotype was seen ten or more times. The chain carries TRBV7-3 and TRBJ1-3; D ambiguous. Between the trimmed V and J ends, which lost 4 bases and 4 bases, there was a span of 8 bases. The germline gives CDR1 SGHTA, CDR2 FQGTGA. This CDR3 is built from 13 residues. CDR3 nucleotides: TGTGCCAGCAGCTCAATTCCCGGAAACACCATATATTTT. It specifies CASSSIPGNTIYF.

The chain joins TRBV9 to TRBJ2-7; TRBD1 or TRBD2 may be the D gene (5 bases each). The CDR3 length is 13 residues. Germline V gene data show CDR1 as SGDLS and CDR2 as YYNGEE. V lost 4 bases and J lost 3, with 11 bases in between. CDR3 loop: CASSLGDYYEQYF. Written as DNA, the CDR3 is TGTGCCAGCAGCTTGGGGGATTACTACGAGCAGTACTTC.

This clonotype was counted a few times. J is TRBJ2-7 and V is TRBV30; TRBD2 might be the D (6 bases). The germline CDR1 and CDR2 sequences are GTSNPN and SVGIG (reference sequence). CDR3 length equals 14 residues. Trimming stripped 3 bases from V and 4 bases from J, with 16 bases between. CDR3 sequence (DNA): TGTGCCTGGAGATCCCGGGACTCAGGATACGAGCAGTACTTC. Its protein is CAWRSRDSGYEQYF.

This clonotype was detected many times. The J gene is TRBJ2-3, the V gene TRBV27; no clear D gene. The CDR3 runs 13 residues. Germline-derived CDR1 and CDR2 are MNHEY and SMNVEV (reference sequence). The ends were cut back, 7 bases at V and 2 bases at J, with 10 bases in the middle. The CDR3: CASTPRVTDTQYF. The CDR3, as DNA: TGTGCCAGCACCCCCCGGGTCACAGATACGCAGTATTTT.

V is TRBV18 and J is TRBJ1-3; the D is unclear. The CDR3 has 14 residues. Germline CDR1 KGHSH, CDR2 LQKENI. V was trimmed by 3 bases and J by 3 bases, leaving 9 bases between them. The CDR3 reads CASSPDQVGNTIYF. The CDR3, as DNA: TGTGCCAGCTCACCCGATCAGGTTGGAAACACCATATATTTT.

J is TRBJ2-2 and V is TRBV5-1; 7 bases map to TRBD1. The CDR3 is 15 residues long. V gave up 7 bases and J gave up 1 base; unmatched junction bases: 7. Germline CDR1 and CDR2: SGHRS and YFSETQ. In DNA form, the CDR3 reads TGCGCCAGCTCCCCGGGACAGCTGAACACCGGGGAGCTGTTTTTT. It translates to CASSPGQLNTGELFF.